This TCR beta chain is drawn from a study of tumor and adjacent non-tumor tissue in lung cancer. Study context: Patients were aged about 30 to 85, 9 to 10 men and a handful of women, stage I to III.

Study-wide results and caveats: Tumor repertoires had a smaller top 100 clone share than normal lung.

Turning to this clonotype: Its antigen is unidentified. The junction differs from germline at one of its ends, possibly a read error.

RNA was extracted from bulk tissue without any cell sorting. This CDR3 region has 13 residues. CDR1 is MNHNS, CDR2 SASEGT, per germline. A modified ARM-PCR protocol with three rounds of nested PCR amplified TCRbeta. MiXCR, applied by TCRdb to the multiplex PCR reads, yields one record per CDR3 protein. The table includes about 85,000 distinct CDR3 sequences, around three fifths detected once. The genes are TRBV6-1 and TRBJ2-7, with 9 bases lining up with TRBD2. The receptor comes from a man aged 70 or older with non-small cell lung cancer. The specimen was lung tumor tissue. The DNA for the CDR3 is TGTGCCTGCAGCGGGGGGAGCTCCTACAAGCAGTACTTC. The encoded protein is CACSGGSSYKQYF.